Below, 6 T cell receptor beta chains from the same sample are listed, as sequenced in a study of neurological immune-mediated disorders (dated by TCRdb to about 2019). Libraries were made using 5' RACE. The instrument was an Illumina HiSeq 2500. In-frame beta chains were kept once TCRdb had trimmed the public reads at Q25 with fastp and called clones with MiXCR. Each entry merges the rows of one CDR3 protein and shows their most common DNA and genes. The sample table contains approximately 50,000 distinct CDR3 sequences; only one count was recorded for less than 4% of them. 6.5% of the sample goes to the ten largest clones. The sequencing sample was made of PBMCs. The receptors stem from a man aged 55 to 70 with multiple sclerosis.

This clonotype has a count of ten or more. CDR3 loop: CASSEQRGGNTEAFF. Written as DNA, the CDR3 is TGCGCCAGCAGTGAGCAGAGGGGAGGGAACACTGAAGCTTTCTTT. The V call is TRBV5-1, the J call TRBJ1-1, with D possibly being TRBD1 (5 bases). Trimming pared 5 bases from V and 1 base from J, leaving 15 bases between. The CDR3 has 15 amino acids. Germline CDR1 is SGHRS and CDR2 is YFSETQ.

This clonotype has at least ten counts. The chain couples TRBV28 to TRBJ2-3; D is undetermined. The CDR3 totals 13 residues. Germline loops: CDR1 MDHEN, CDR2 SYDVKM. V gave up 5 bases and J gave up 6 bases, with 12 bases separating them. Here the CDR3 reads CASSPLRRDTQYF. CDR3 sequence (DNA): TGTGCCAGCAGTCCCCTGCGCCGGGATACGCAGTATTTT.

V usage is TRBV20-1 and J usage is TRBJ2-5; possibly TRBD1 or TRBD2 for D (5 bases each). The CDR3 has 14 residues. Per the germline V gene, CDR1 is DFQATT and CDR2 is SNEGSKA (reference sequence). The V and J ends lost 4 bases and 2 bases respectively, with 14 bases between them. CDR3 in amino acids: CSANGGIQQETQYF. The CDR3 nucleotides are TGCAGTGCTAATGGGGGAATTCAGCAAGAGACCCAGTACTTC.

There are many counts of this clonotype. The chain employs TRBV5-6 and TRBJ1-5; maybe TRBD1 (5 bases). The CDR3 consists of 14 residues. From germline, CDR1 is SGHDT and CDR2 YYEEEE. V lost 1 base to trimming and J lost 3 bases, with 8 bases between them. CDR3: CASSLRGFNQPQHF. CDR3 nucleotide sequence: TGTGCCAGCAGCTTGCGGGGGTTCAATCAGCCCCAGCATTTT.

This clonotype is termed medium-sized. The chain carries TRBV12-3 or TRBV12-4 and TRBJ2-7; D gene uncertain. V was clipped by 5 bases and J by 0 bases, with 2 bases between them. The CDR3 is made up of 11 amino acids. In DNA, the CDR3 is TGTGCCAGCAGTAACTCCTACGAGCAGTACTTC. This codes for CASSNSYEQYF.

V is TRBV18 and J is TRBJ1-2, with 10 bases identical to TRBD1. With 5 bases clipped from V and 5 bases from J, the junction kept 8 bases outside the gene matches. Germline CDR1 is KGHSH and CDR2 is LQKENI. CDR3 length: 15 residues. Here the CDR3 reads CASSSGTGVAYGYTF. The CDR3 nucleotides are TGTGCCAGCTCATCGGGGACAGGGGTGGCTTATGGCTACACCTTC.